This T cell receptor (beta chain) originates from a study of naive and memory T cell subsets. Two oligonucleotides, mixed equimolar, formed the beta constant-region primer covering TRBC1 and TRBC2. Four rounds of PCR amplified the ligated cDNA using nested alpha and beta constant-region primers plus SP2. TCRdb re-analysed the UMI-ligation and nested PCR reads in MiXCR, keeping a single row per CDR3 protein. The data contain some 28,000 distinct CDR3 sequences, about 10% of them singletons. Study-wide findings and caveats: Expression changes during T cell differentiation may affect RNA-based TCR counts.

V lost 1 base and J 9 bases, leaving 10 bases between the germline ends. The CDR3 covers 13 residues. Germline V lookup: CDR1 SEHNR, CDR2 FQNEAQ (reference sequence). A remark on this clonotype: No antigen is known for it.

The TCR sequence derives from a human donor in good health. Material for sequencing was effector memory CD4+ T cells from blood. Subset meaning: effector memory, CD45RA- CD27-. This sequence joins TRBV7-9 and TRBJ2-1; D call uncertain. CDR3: CASSLGGVTEQFF. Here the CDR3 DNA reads TGTGCCAGCAGCTTAGGTGGGGTTACTGAGCAGTTCTTC.